The 6 T cell receptor beta chains below were found in one sample sequenced in a study of T cell responses to AZD1222 COVID-19 vaccine (dated by TCRdb to about 2021). The time point label, as the study defines it: baseline before first vaccination. Libraries were prepared through the immunoSEQ multiplex PCR assay. TCRdb carries this immuneACCESS record with in-frame sequences only. Its versions omit some clonotypes, under half of them owing to an unresolved V gene in the studies checked, with the rest unexplained. The table for this sample lists 200,000 or so clones; almost 95% of them were counted only once. The top ten clonotypes cover roughly 9.8% of the sample. Sequencing was performed on peripheral blood, taken on day 0 of AZD1222 vaccination. The receptors originated from an adult in good health.

The chain links TRBV15 to TRBJ2-7; the D gene is possibly TRBD1 (5 bases). This CDR3 region has 15 residues. The germline gives CDR1 LNHNV, CDR2 YYDKDF (reference sequence). Deletions cut 4 bases from V and 2 bases from J, with 15 bases between. For the CDR3, the DNA is TGTGCCACCAGCACAGGGTCCAAACTGGCCTACGAGCAGTACTTC. This gives the protein CATSTGSKLAYEQYF.

The rearrangement links TRBV4-3 to TRBJ2-7, with TRBD1 as a possible D gene (6 bases). CDR3 length: 17 amino acids. CDR1 and CDR2 from the germline V gene are LGHNA and YSLEER. Between the trimmed V and J ends, which lost 4 bases and 2 bases, there was a span of 21 bases. CDR3 nucleotides: TGCGCCAGCAGCCCAACCCAGGGCATTACAGGGACCTACGAGCAGTACTTC. This translates into CASSPTQGITGTYEQYF.

The chain has TRBV4-2 and TRBJ1-2, with D perhaps matching TRBD1 (6 bases). The V gene lost 0 bases and the J gene lost 2 bases, with 7 bases spanning the gap. CDR3 size: 14 residues. Germline CDR1 is LGHNA and CDR2 is YNFKEQ. As DNA, the CDR3 is TGTGCCAGCAGCCAAGATGACAGGAACTATGGCTACACCTTC. This sequence encodes CASSQDDRNYGYTF.

V gene TRBV4-1 combines with J gene TRBJ2-7, with 9 nucleotides matching TRBD2. Per the germline V gene, CDR1 is MGHRA and CDR2 is YSYEKL. CDR3 length equals 16 residues. After removal of 1 base from V and 2 bases from J, the junction contained 6 bases not matched to a gene. Here the CDR3 reads CASSQGDLAGTYEQYF. DNA for the CDR3: TGCGCCAGCAGCCAAGGGGATCTAGCGGGAACCTACGAGCAGTACTTC.

The rearrangement links TRBV28 to TRBJ1-1, with 10 bases fitting TRBD1. The CDR3 has 19 amino acids. Germline V lookup: CDR1 MDHEN, CDR2 SYDVKM. V shed 3 bases, J shed 0 bases, and the junction held 13 bases outside the gene matches. CDR3 nucleotides: TGTGCCAGCAGTTTTTCTCGGTCGGGACAGGGGATGATGAACACTGAAGCTTTCTTT. Its translation: CASSFSRSGQGMMNTEAFF.

Remarks on this clone: Distinct nucleotide sequences in the sample also encode this CDR3. V is TRBV9 and J is TRBJ1-1; TRBD1 aligns across 9 bases. The V segment lost 4 bases and the J segment 4 bases; nucleotides outside the gene matches: 5. The germline gives CDR1 SGDLS, CDR2 YYNGEE. This CDR3 contains 14 residues. The CDR3 coding sequence is TGTGCCAGCAGCCCGAGACAGGGGGGCACTGAAGCTTTCTTT. Translating it yields CASSPRQGGTEAFF.